This record concerns one T cell receptor beta chain sequence. An end of the junction differs from the germline gene, which may be a read error. Germline assignment: CDR1 MNHEY and CDR2 SVGEGT. CDR3 length equals 12 residues. This sample is part of a study of T cell responses to AZD1222 COVID-19 vaccine. Repertoires were generated with immunoSEQ multiplex PCR, while TCRdb's copy carries only in-frame clones and drops some. This sample carries over 100,000 clones, approximately 84% of them seen once, and the ten largest clones take about 20%. The receptor's source is an adult in good health. The input for sequencing was peripheral blood, taken on day 0 of AZD1222 vaccination. The V call is TRBV6-2 or TRBV6-3, the J call TRBJ1-1; D might be TRBD1 (5 bases). The CDR3 here is CASSYSGLRTAF. The CDR3 region has the DNA TGTGCCAGCAGTTACTCGGGACTCCGAACAGCCTTT.